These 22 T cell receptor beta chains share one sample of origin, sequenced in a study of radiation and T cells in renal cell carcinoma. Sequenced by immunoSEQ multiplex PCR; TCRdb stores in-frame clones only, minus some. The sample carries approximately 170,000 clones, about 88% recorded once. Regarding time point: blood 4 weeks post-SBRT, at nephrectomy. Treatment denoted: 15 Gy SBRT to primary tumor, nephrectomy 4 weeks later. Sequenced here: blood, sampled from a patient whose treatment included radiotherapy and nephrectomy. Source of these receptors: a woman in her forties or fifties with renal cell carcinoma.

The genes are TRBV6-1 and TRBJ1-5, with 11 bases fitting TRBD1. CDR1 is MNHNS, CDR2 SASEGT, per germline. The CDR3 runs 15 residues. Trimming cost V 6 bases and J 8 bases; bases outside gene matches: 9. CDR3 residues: CASSPGQGVGEPQHF. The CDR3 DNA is TGTGCCAGCAGCCCGGGACAGGGGGTTGGGGAGCCCCAGCATTTT.

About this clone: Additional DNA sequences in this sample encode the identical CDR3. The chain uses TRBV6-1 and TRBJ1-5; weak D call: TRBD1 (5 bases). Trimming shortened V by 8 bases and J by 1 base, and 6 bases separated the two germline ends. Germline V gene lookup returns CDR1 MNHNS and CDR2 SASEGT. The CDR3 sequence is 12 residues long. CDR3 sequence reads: CASRDSNQPQHF. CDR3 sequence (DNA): TGTGCCAGCCGGGACAGCAATCAGCCCCAGCATTTT.

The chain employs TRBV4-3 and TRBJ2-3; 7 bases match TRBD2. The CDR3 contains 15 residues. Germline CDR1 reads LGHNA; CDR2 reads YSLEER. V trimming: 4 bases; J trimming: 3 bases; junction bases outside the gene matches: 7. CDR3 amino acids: CASSLSGAGTDTQYF. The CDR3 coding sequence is TGCGCCAGCAGCCTCAGCGGGGCGGGGACAGATACGCAGTATTTT.

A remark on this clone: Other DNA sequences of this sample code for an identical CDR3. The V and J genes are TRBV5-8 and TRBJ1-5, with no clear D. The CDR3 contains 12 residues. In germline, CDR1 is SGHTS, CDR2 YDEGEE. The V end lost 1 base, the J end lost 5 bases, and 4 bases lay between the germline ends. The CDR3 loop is CASSLRDQPQHF. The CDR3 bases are TGTGCCAGCAGCTTGCGAGATCAGCCCCAGCATTTT.

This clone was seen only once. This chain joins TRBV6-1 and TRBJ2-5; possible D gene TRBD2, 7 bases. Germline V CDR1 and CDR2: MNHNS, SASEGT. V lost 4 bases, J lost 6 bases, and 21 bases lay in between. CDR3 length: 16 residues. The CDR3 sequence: CASSAWGAGEGQTQYF. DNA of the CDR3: TGTGCCAGCAGTGCCTGGGGGGCGGGGGAAGGCCAGACCCAGTACTTC.

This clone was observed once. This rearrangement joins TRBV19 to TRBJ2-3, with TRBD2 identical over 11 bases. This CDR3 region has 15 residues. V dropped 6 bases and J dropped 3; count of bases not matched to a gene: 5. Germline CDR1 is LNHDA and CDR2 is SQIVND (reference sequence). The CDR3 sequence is CASSLLAGETDTQYF. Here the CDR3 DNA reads TGTGCCAGTAGCTTACTAGCGGGGGAAACAGATACGCAGTATTTT.

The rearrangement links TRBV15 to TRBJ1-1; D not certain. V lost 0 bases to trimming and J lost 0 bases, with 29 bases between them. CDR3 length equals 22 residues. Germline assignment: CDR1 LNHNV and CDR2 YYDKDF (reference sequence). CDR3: CATSRDALYFDSSNNMNTEAFF. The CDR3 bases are TGTGCCACCAGCAGAGATGCCCTCTACTTTGACTCCTCCAACAATATGAACACTGAAGCTTTCTTT.

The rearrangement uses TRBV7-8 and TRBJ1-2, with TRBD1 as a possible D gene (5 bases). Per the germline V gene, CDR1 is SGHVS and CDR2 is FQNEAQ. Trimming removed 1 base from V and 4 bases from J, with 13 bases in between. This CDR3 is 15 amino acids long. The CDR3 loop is CASSLGEEGSYGYTF. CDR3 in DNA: TGTGCCAGCAGCTTAGGGGAGGAGGGGTCCTATGGCTACACCTTC.

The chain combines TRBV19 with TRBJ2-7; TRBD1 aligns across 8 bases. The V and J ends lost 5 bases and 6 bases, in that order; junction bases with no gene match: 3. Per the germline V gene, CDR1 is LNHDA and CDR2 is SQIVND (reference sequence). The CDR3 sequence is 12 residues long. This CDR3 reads CASSVDRGEQYF. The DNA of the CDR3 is TGTGCCAGTAGTGTCGACAGGGGCGAGCAGTACTTC.

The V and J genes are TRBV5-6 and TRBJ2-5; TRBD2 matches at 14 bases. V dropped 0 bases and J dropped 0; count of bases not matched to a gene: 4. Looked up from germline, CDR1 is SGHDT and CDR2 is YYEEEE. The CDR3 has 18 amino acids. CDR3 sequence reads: CASSLGLAGGPYQETQYF. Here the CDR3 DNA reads TGTGCCAGCAGCTTGGGACTAGCGGGGGGGCCGTACCAAGAGACCCAGTACTTC.

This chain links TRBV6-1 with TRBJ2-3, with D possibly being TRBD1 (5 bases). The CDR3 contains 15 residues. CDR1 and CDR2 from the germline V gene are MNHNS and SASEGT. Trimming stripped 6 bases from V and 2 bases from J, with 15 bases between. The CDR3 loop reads CASRDTPSFTDTQYF. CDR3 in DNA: TGTGCCAGCAGGGACACACCCTCCTTCACAGATACGCAGTATTTT.

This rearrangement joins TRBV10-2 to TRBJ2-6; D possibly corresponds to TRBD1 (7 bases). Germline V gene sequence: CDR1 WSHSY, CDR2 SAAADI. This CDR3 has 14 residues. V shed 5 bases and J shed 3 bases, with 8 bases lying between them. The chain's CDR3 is CASSQGGGANVLTF. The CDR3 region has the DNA TGCGCCAGCAGTCAGGGGGGTGGGGCCAACGTCCTGACTTTC.

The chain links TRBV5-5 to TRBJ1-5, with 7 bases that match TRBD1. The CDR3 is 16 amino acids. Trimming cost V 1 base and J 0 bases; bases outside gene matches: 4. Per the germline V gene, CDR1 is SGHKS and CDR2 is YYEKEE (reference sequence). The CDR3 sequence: CASSLFGTDSNQPQHF. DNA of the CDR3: TGTGCCAGCAGCTTGTTCGGGACAGATAGCAATCAGCCCCAGCATTTT.

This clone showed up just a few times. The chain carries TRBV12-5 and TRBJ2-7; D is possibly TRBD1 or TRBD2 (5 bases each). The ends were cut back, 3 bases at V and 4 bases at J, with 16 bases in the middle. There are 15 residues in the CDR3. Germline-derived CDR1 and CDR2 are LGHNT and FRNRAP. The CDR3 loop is CASGFPGLAPYEQYF. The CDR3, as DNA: TGTGCTAGTGGTTTCCCAGGGCTAGCACCGTACGAGCAGTACTTC.

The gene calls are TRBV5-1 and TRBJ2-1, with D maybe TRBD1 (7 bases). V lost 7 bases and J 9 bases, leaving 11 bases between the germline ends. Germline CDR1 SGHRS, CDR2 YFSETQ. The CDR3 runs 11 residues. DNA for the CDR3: TGCGCCAGCCGACAGGGAGGTGAGCAGTTCTTC. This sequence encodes CASRQGGEQFF.

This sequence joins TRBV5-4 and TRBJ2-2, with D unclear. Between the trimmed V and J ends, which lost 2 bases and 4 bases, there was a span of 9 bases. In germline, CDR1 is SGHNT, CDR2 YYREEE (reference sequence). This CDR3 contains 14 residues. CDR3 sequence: CASSFWETTGELFF. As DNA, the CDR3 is TGTGCCAGCAGCTTCTGGGAAACCACCGGGGAGCTGTTTTTT.

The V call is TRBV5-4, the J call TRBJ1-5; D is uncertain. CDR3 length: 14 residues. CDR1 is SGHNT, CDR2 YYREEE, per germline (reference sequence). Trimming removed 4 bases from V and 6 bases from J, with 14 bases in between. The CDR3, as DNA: TGTGCCAGCAGCCGTAACCCTTCAAGTCAGCCCCAGCATTTT. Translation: CASSRNPSSQPQHF. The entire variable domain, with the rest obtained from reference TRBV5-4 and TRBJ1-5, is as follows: ETGVTQSPTHLIKTRGQQVTLRCSSQSGHNTVSWYQQALGQGPQFIFQYYREEENGRGNFPPRFSGLQFPNYSSELNVNALELDDSALYLCASSRNPSSQPQHFGDGTRLSIL.

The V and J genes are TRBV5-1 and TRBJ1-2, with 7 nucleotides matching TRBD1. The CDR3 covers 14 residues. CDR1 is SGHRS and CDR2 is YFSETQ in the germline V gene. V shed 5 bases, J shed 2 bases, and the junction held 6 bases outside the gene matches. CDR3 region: CASRSTGTNYGYTF. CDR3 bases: TGCGCCAGCAGATCGACAGGGACCAACTATGGCTACACCTTC. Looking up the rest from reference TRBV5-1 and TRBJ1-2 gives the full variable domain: KAGVTQTPRYLIKTRGQQVTLSCSPISGHRSVSWYQQTPGQGLQFLFEYFSETQRNKGNFPGRFSGRQFSNSRSEMNVSTLELGDSALYLCASRSTGTNYGYTFGSGTRLTVV.

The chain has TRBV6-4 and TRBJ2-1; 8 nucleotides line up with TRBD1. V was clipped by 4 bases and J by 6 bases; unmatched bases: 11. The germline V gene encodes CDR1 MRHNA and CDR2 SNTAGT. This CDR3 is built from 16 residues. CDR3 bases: TGTGCCAGCAGTGCCGGGTTTTCAGGGGGCCTCAATGAGCAGTTCTTC. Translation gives CASSAGFSGGLNEQFF.

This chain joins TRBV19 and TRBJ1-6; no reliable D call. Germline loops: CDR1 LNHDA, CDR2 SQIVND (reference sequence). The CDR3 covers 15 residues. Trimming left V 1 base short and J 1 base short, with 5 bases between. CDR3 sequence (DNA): TGTGCCAGTAGTATAGGACGGTCCTATAATTCACCCCTCCACTTT. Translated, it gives CASSIGRSYNSPLHF.

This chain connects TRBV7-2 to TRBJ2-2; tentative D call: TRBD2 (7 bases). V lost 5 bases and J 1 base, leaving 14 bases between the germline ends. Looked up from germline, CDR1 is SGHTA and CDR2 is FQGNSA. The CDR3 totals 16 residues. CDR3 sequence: CASSPRGGLNTGELFF. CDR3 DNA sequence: TGTGCCAGCAGCCCCCGCGGGGGCCTGAACACCGGGGAGCTGTTTTTT. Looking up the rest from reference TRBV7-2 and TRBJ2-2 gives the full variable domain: GAGVSQSPSNKVTEKGKDVELRCDPISGHTALYWYRQSLGQGLEFLIYFQGNSAPDKSGLPSDRFSAERTGGSVSTLTIQRTQQEDSAVYLCASSPRGGLNTGELFFGEGSRLTVL.

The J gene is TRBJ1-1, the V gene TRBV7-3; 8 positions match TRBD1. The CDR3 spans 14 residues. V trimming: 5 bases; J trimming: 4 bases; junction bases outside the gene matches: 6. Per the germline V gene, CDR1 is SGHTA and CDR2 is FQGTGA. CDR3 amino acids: CASSASTGVTEAFF. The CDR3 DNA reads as TGTGCCAGCAGCGCCTCGACAGGGGTCACTGAAGCTTTCTTT.